The 22 T cell receptor beta chains listed next were all sequenced from one sample in a study of cytomegalovirus exposure and HLA in healthy donors. Primers: 60 Vbeta forward and 13 Jbeta reverse. Sequencing used immunoSEQ multiplex PCR; TCRdb keeps in-frame clones, though not all of them. This table has 100,000 to 150,000 clones, roughly 70% appearing once. The specimen sequenced was PBMCs. The receptors shown here come from a man between 25 and 39 years old in good health and CMV-seronegative.

V usage is TRBV7-9 and J usage is TRBJ2-5, with D perhaps matching TRBD2 (6 bases). The ends were cut back, 2 bases at V and 5 bases at J, with 15 bases in the middle. From germline, CDR1 is SEHNR and CDR2 FQNEAQ (reference sequence). CDR3 length equals 15 residues. The CDR3: CASSLTGLSGETQYF. In DNA form, the CDR3 reads TGTGCCAGCAGCTTAACGGGACTCTCAGGGGAGACCCAGTACTTC. Full variable domain (missing parts from reference TRBV7-9 and TRBJ2-5): DTGVSQNPRHKITKRGQNVTFRCDPISEHNRLYWYRQTLGQGPEFLTYFQNEAQLEKSRLLSDRFSAERPKGSFSTLEIQRTEQGDSAMYLCASSLTGLSGETQYFGPGTRLLVL.

The chain employs TRBV7-9 and TRBJ2-7; D is possibly TRBD1 (6 bases). Germline V lookup: CDR1 SEHNR, CDR2 FQNEAQ (reference sequence). V was shortened by 3 bases and J by 1 base, with 10 bases between the two germline ends. This CDR3 contains 14 residues. CDR3 nucleotides: TGTGCCAGCAGCTTGTACCAGGGGTCCTACGAGCAGTACTTC. It yields the protein CASSLYQGSYEQYF.

In this sample, this clone turned up once. V and J are TRBV23-1 and TRBJ2-7; 7 positions agree with TRBD1. TRBV23-1 is labeled an ORF, and its function is uncertain. V lost 2 bases to trimming and J lost 2 bases; unmatched junction nucleotides: 24. The CDR3 is made up of 21 amino acids. CDR3 sequence (DNA): TGCGCCAGCAGTCAACCGGCCTTTAAGACAACTTACAGGGGTGGCACCTACGAGCAGTACTTC. It encodes CASSQPAFKTTYRGGTYEQYF.

The gene calls are TRBV10-3 and TRBJ2-3; 9 nucleotides match TRBD2. In germline, CDR1 is ENHRY, CDR2 SYGVKD. J gave up 3 bases and V 9 bases, and 4 bases lay outside the gene matches. The CDR3 totals 13 residues. For the CDR3, the DNA is TGTGCCATTTTAGCGGGGGCTACAGATACGCAGTATTTT. Amino acid sequence: CAILAGATDTQYF.

The genes are TRBV5-1 and TRBJ2-2; 7 bases fit TRBD2. In germline, CDR1 is SGHRS, CDR2 YFSETQ. V dropped 0 bases and J dropped 2; count of bases not matched to a gene: 10. The CDR3 spans 18 residues. The CDR3 here is CASSLGWGGGLNTGELFF. CDR3 DNA: TGCGCCAGCAGCTTGGGCTGGGGCGGGGGACTTAACACCGGGGAGCTGTTTTTT.

This clone turned up a few times. The rearrangement joins TRBV5-1 to TRBJ2-4; 7 bases are shared with TRBD1. In germline, CDR1 is SGHRS, CDR2 YFSETQ. This CDR3 comprises 14 residues. V was pared by 5 bases and J by 0 bases, with 2 bases of the junction left unmatched. The CDR3 DNA is TGCGCCAGCAGTACAGGGGAAGCCAAAAACATTCAGTACTTC. Protein: CASSTGEAKNIQYF. Filled out from reference TRBV5-1 and TRBJ2-4, the complete variable domain reads KAGVTQTPRYLIKTRGQQVTLSCSPISGHRSVSWYQQTPGQGLQFLFEYFSETQRNKGNFPGRFSGRQFSNSRSEMNVSTLELGDSALYLCASSTGEAKNIQYFGAGTRLSVL.

The chain joins TRBV28 to TRBJ2-1; D gene uncertain. The CDR3 covers 17 residues. Trimming cost V 2 bases and J 0 bases, with 14 bases left between them. Germline CDR1 reads MDHEN; CDR2 reads SYDVKM. CDR3 residues: CASSLPVRSSSYNEQFF. In nucleotides, the CDR3 is TGTGCCAGCAGTTTACCCGTGCGGTCAAGCTCCTACAATGAGCAGTTCTTC.

The rearrangement uses TRBV5-1 and TRBJ2-5; the match to TRBD1 covers 7 bases. CDR3 size: 15 residues. V lost 0 bases to trimming and J lost 3 bases; unmatched junction nucleotides: 5. Germline V CDR1 and CDR2: SGHRS, YFSETQ. The CDR3 spells CASSLGGTAEETQYF. CDR3 sequence (DNA): TGCGCCAGCAGCTTGGGTGGGACAGCGGAAGAGACCCAGTACTTC.

The chain joins TRBV7-6 to TRBJ2-5, with a tentative D call TRBD1 (5 bases). Trimming pared 1 base from V and 12 bases from J, leaving 18 bases between. Germline loops: CDR1 SGHVS, CDR2 FNYEAQ. The CDR3 loop spans 14 amino acids. The CDR3 DNA reads as TGTGCCAGCAGCTTAGGACAGTCCCCCACAGCCGAGTACTTC. Its translation is CASSLGQSPTAEYF.

A single count supports this clone. J is TRBJ2-3 and V is TRBV7-2; no firm D call. CDR1 SGHTA and CDR2 FQGNSA come from the germline V gene. V dropped 1 base and J dropped 4 bases, with 6 bases sitting between them. The CDR3 is 13 residues long. Written as DNA, the CDR3 is TGTGCCAGCAGCTTAGTTAGCTCAGATACGCAGTATTTT. It specifies CASSLVSSDTQYF.

The genes are TRBV19 and TRBJ1-1; the D is unclear. Germline V gene sequence: CDR1 LNHDA, CDR2 SQIVND (reference sequence). V lost 7 bases and J lost 3, with 12 bases in between. The CDR3 runs 13 residues. CDR3 DNA: TGTGCCAGTAAGGCGGGGAGTTACACTGAAGCTTTCTTT. Protein product: CASKAGSYTEAFF. The full variable domain, rest sourced from reference TRBV19 and TRBJ1-1, is DGGITQSPKYLFRKEGQNVTLSCEQNLNHDAMYWYRQDPGQGLRLIYYSQIVNDFQKGDIAEGYSVSREKKESFPLTVTSAQKNPTAFYLCASKAGSYTEAFFGQGTRLTVV.

The J gene is TRBJ2-7, the V gene TRBV19, with TRBD2 identical over 11 bases. CDR3 length: 16 residues. V lost 5 bases, J lost 0 bases, and 6 bases stayed unmatched. Germline V lookup: CDR1 LNHDA, CDR2 SQIVND (reference sequence). CDR3 residues: CASSASGGTFSYEQYF. The DNA of the CDR3 is TGTGCCAGTAGTGCTAGCGGGGGGACGTTCTCCTACGAGCAGTACTTC.

Regarding this clone: A junction boundary mismatches the germline segment, possibly from a read error. The rearrangement links TRBV28 to TRBJ2-3; tentative D call: TRBD2 (6 bases). The CDR3 runs to 15 residues. In germline, CDR1 is MDHEN, CDR2 SYDVKM. The CDR3 protein is CACSFGAGYTDTQYF. CDR3 in DNA: TGTGCCTGCAGTTTTGGGGCGGGGTACACAGATACGCAGTATTTT.

On this clone: At the DNA level, this CDR3 is encoded by other sequences in the same sample as well. The gene calls are TRBV9 and TRBJ2-3; TRBD2 agrees at 12 bases. The CDR3 has 16 amino acids. Germline CDR1 reads SGDLS; CDR2 reads YYNGEE. The trim removed 0 bases at V and 4 bases at J, leaving 3 bases unmatched. In DNA form, the CDR3 reads TGTGCCAGCAGCGTAGCTAGCGGGGGGGCCGCAGATACGCAGTATTTT. Translation gives CASSVASGGAADTQYF.

The chain joins TRBV7-9 to TRBJ2-5; TRBD1 matches 7 bases. The J call may not be correct, given that the DNA end is closer to TRBJ2-7. The length of the CDR3 is 15 residues. Germline values: CDR1 SEHNR, CDR2 FQNEAQ (reference sequence). The CDR3 DNA reads TGTGCCAGCAGCTCTTCAAGGGGGCACCCCTACGAGCAGTACTTC. Translated, it gives CASSSSRGHPYEQYF.

This clone was counted between two and nine times. The CDR3 spells CASSQQKGRDIVSSPLHF. The CDR3, as DNA: TGCGCCAGCAGCCAACAAAAGGGCCGGGACATAGTTTCTTCACCCCTCCACTTT. The chain combines TRBV4-1 with TRBJ1-6, with D tentatively TRBD1 (6 bases). This CDR3 has 18 amino acids. V lost 2 bases and J lost 9, with 23 bases in between. Germline V CDR1 and CDR2: MGHRA, YSYEKL.

This chain links TRBV7-2 with TRBJ2-7; TRBD1 is a possible D gene (6 bases). V was shortened by 5 bases and J by 5 bases, with 19 bases between the two germline ends. CDR1 is SGHTA, CDR2 FQGNSA, per germline. The CDR3 contains 15 residues. The CDR3 DNA follows: TGTGCCAGCAGCCCGCAACAGGGAACTGTAAACGAGCAGTACTTC. This translates into CASSPQQGTVNEQYF.

V gene TRBV27 combines with J gene TRBJ2-3, with TRBD2 identical over 8 bases. Germline-derived CDR1 and CDR2 are MNHEY and SMNVEV (reference sequence). Trimming removed 3 bases from V and 5 bases from J; junction bases left unmatched: 7. This CDR3 comprises 15 residues. The CDR3 nucleotides are TGTGCCAGCAGTTTCATTAGCGGGGCAATAGATACGCAGTATTTT. Its translation: CASSFISGAIDTQYF.

The chain combines TRBV7-9 with TRBJ1-4; weak D call: TRBD1 (6 bases). Deletions cut 5 bases from V and 1 base from J, with 11 bases between. Germline V gene data show CDR1 as SEHNR and CDR2 as FQNEAQ (reference sequence). The CDR3 contains 15 residues. The CDR3 DNA reads TGTGCCAGCAGCCCCGAAGGGGGAACTAATGAAAAACTGTTTTTT. Amino acids: CASSPEGGTNEKLFF.

The DNA for the CDR3 is TGTGCCAGCAGCTTAAACCCACAGGGAGGGCCCTACGAGCAGTACTTC. It translates to CASSLNPQGGPYEQYF. This sequence joins TRBV7-2 and TRBJ2-7, with D possibly being TRBD2 (7 bases). The CDR3 consists of 16 residues. Per the germline V gene, CDR1 is SGHTA and CDR2 is FQGNSA. Trimming took 2 bases from V and 2 from J, leaving 16 bases between them.

The chain employs TRBV4-3 and TRBJ1-2, with a possible D match to TRBD1 (6 bases). This CDR3 comprises 16 residues. Trimming removed 2 bases at V and 1 base at J, with 14 bases between. CDR1 LGHNA and CDR2 YSLEER come from the germline V gene. The DNA for the CDR3 is TGCGCCAGCAGCCAATTAACAGGGATCCTTAACTATGGCTACACCTTC. Protein sequence: CASSQLTGILNYGYTF.

The chain combines TRBV2 with TRBJ1-2; 9 positions match TRBD1. This CDR3 has 15 residues. Trimming took 4 bases from V and 2 from J; bases not matched to a gene: 5. CDR1 is SNHLY and CDR2 is FYNNEI in the germline V gene. The CDR3 spells CASSVEGQGNYGYTF. The CDR3 DNA is TGTGCCAGCAGTGTAGAAGGACAGGGGAACTATGGCTACACCTTC.